This T cell receptor (beta chain) was documented in a study of OX40 agonist ivuxolimab in advanced cancers. Study conclusions and caveats: Among the lowest levels of clonal expansion were found in partial responders at 0.1-3.0 mg/kg.

Sequencing was performed with immunoSEQ multiplex PCR; in TCRdb, only in-frame clones are kept and a portion is missing. This table has tens of thousands of clones, around four fifths appearing once. V was pared by 3 bases and J by 8 bases, with 11 bases between. CDR1 and CDR2 from the germline V gene are MNHEY and SMNVEV (reference sequence). This CDR3 contains 13 residues. Concerning this clone itself: What it binds is unknown.

The chain uses TRBV27 and TRBJ2-4, with a possible D match to TRBD2 (5 bases). This clonotype was obtained from an adult with an advanced solid tumor such as melanoma, head and neck, liver or kidney cancer. The material was CD4+ or CD8+ T cells sorted from blood, obtained in a trial of the OX40 agonist ivuxolimab. The chain's CDR3 is CASSFSLRDIQYF. The CDR3 DNA reads TGTGCCAGCAGTTTTAGCCTGAGGGACATTCAGTACTTC.